The present T cell receptor (beta chain) was sequenced within a study of blood T cell repertoires in COVID-19. Study as a whole: COVID-19 samples, acute and convalescent, were from the United States, Italy and Spain. T cells, B-cell-depleted T cells, or PBMCs supplied cDNA or gDNA.

Germline CDR1 is SGHRS and CDR2 is YFSETQ. The CDR3 consists of 17 residues. With V trimmed by 4 bases and J by 2 bases, 6 bases remained unmatched. Original processing notes: Reference gene primer amplification yielded estimated nucleated cell counts. Clones were read by immunoSEQ multiplex PCR, and TCRdb kept only the in-frame ones, dropping some. V and J calls and clone size are given by that table; D and trimming were obtained from the DNA. The sample has roughly 80,000 clones, about 80% seen once; the top ten hold over 8.5%. This receptor was obtained from a man in his fifties with acute or convalescent COVID-19. Specimen: peripheral blood. The chain uses TRBV5-1 and TRBJ2-1, with 13 nucleotides matching TRBD2. The CDR3 reads CASSATSGRATYNEQFF. DNA for the CDR3: TGCGCCAGCAGCGCCACTAGCGGGAGGGCCACCTACAATGAGCAGTTCTTC.